This T cell receptor (beta chain) emerged from a study of shared clonotypes between healthy human individuals. With regard to this clone: The target antigen is unknown. Other DNA sequences of this sample code for an identical CDR3.

V was shortened by 0 bases and J by 5 bases, with 2 bases between the two germline ends. Germline loops: CDR1 MNHEY, CDR2 SVGAGI. The CDR3 contains 11 residues. Study-wide points: Donors were few, which limited the genetic and exposure-history diversity represented.

Here immunoSEQ multiplex PCR was the method, and the copy in TCRdb shows in-frame clones only, minus some. The sample gives approximately 2.5 million clones, roughly nine tenths of which show up once; over 0.12% is in the top ten. Sequenced material: naive CD4+ T cells sorted from blood. Subset in this sample: CD45RA+ positively selected. The chain is built from TRBV6-5 and TRBJ2-7, with D unclear. This clonotype originated in a man between 18 and 35 years old in good health. CDR3 sequence reads: CASSYSNEQYF. DNA of the CDR3: TGTGCCAGCAGTTACTCAAACGAGCAGTACTTC.